A selection of T cell receptor beta chains follows, all from one sample in a study of cytomegalovirus exposure and HLA in healthy donors. Method: immunoSEQ multiplex PCR; TCRdb's copy keeps in-frame clones and lacks some. The sample records around 100,000 clones, 65% to 75% being singletons. Sequencing was done on a sample of PBMCs. All receptors derive from a man aged 25 to 45 in good health and CMV-seropositive. The CDR3 runs from the conserved cysteine through the conserved F or W. Each record gives: CDR3 protein, CDR3 DNA, D gene, V gene, CDR3 length, clone size, J gene. D genes are given only for firm matches. Expanded clones get a size class; other rows say once, few or many, or leave the size out.

cdr3_aa: CASSQVVQSYNSPLHF
cdr3_nt: TGCGCCAGCAGCCAAGTGGTACAGAGCTATAATTCACCCCTCCACTTT
d_call: .
v_call: TRBV4-1
cdr3_length: 16
clone_size: .
j_call: TRBJ1-6

cdr3_aa: CASSIDAGNYEQYF
cdr3_nt: TGCGCCAGCAGTATCGACGCAGGCAACTACGAGCAGTACTTC
d_call: .
v_call: TRBV5-1
cdr3_length: 14
clone_size: .
j_call: TRBJ2-7

cdr3_aa: CASSYATGIAQETQYF
cdr3_nt: TGTGCCAGCAGTTACGCGACAGGGATTGCCCAAGAGACCCAGTACTTC
d_call: TRBD1
v_call: TRBV6-5
cdr3_length: 16
clone_size: .
j_call: TRBJ2-5

cdr3_aa: CASSQEYGQGYEQYF
cdr3_nt: TGCGCCAGCAGCCAAGAATACGGACAGGGCTACGAGCAGTACTTC
d_call: TRBD1
v_call: TRBV4-1
cdr3_length: 15
clone_size: few
j_call: TRBJ2-7

cdr3_aa: CASSSSFGGDFQETQYF
cdr3_nt: TGTGCCAGCAGCTCCTCTTTTGGGGGGGATTTCCAAGAGACCCAGTACTTC
d_call: TRBD2
v_call: TRBV11-2
cdr3_length: 17
clone_size: .
j_call: TRBJ2-5

cdr3_aa: CASSVRETQYF
cdr3_nt: TGTGCCAGCAGTGTCCGGGAGACCCAGTACTTC
d_call: .
v_call: TRBV25-1
cdr3_length: 11
clone_size: .
j_call: TRBJ2-5

cdr3_aa: CASSYNRGESYEQYF
cdr3_nt: TGTGCCAGCAGCTATAACAGGGGCGAATCCTACGAGCAGTACTTC
d_call: TRBD1
v_call: TRBV7-2
cdr3_length: 15
clone_size: .
j_call: TRBJ2-7

cdr3_aa: CASSIFPGTGELFF
cdr3_nt: TGTGCCAGCAGTATCTTTCCGGGGACCGGGGAGCTGTTTTTT
d_call: .
v_call: TRBV6-1
cdr3_length: 14
clone_size: .
j_call: TRBJ2-2

cdr3_aa: CASSTQGDQPQHF
cdr3_nt: TGTGCCAGTAGTACCCAGGGGGATCAGCCCCAGCATTTT
d_call: TRBD1
v_call: TRBV19
cdr3_length: 13
clone_size: once
j_call: TRBJ1-5

cdr3_aa: CASIQPAQGHEQYF
cdr3_nt: TGTGCCAGCATACAGCCAGCCCAAGGCCACGAGCAGTACTTC
d_call: .
v_call: TRBV6-1
cdr3_length: 14
clone_size: few
j_call: TRBJ2-7

cdr3_aa: CASSSSLAAFYNEQFF
cdr3_nt: TGCGCCAGCAGCTCGTCACTAGCGGCGTTTTACAATGAGCAGTTCTTC
d_call: TRBD2
v_call: TRBV5-1
cdr3_length: 16
clone_size: once
j_call: TRBJ2-1

cdr3_aa: CASRRDDYQPQHF
cdr3_nt: TGTGCCAGCAGGCGGGACGACTATCAGCCCCAGCATTTT
d_call: .
v_call: TRBV2
cdr3_length: 13
clone_size: .
j_call: TRBJ1-5

cdr3_aa: CSVVSGDREKGYTF
cdr3_nt: TGCAGCGTTGTCTCGGGGGACAGGGAGAAGGGCTACACCTTC
d_call: TRBD1
v_call: TRBV29-1
cdr3_length: 14
clone_size: once
j_call: TRBJ1-2

cdr3_aa: CAISESLGGTDSPLHF
cdr3_nt: TGTGCCATCAGTGAGTCCCTTGGGGGGACGGATTCACCCCTCCACTTT
d_call: .
v_call: TRBV10-3
cdr3_length: 16
clone_size: once
j_call: TRBJ1-6